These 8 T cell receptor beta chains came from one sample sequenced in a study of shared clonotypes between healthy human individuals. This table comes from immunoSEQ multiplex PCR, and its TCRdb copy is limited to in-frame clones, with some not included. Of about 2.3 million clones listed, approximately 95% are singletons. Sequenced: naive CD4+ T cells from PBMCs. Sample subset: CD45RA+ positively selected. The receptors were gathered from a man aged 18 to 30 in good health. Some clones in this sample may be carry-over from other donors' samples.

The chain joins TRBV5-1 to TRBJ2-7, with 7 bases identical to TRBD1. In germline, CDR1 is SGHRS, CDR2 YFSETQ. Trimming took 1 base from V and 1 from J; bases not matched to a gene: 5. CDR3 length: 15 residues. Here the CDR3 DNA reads TGCGCCAGCAGCTTGAGTCCAGGGGGTTCCTACGAGCAGTACTTC. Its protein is CASSLSPGGSYEQYF.

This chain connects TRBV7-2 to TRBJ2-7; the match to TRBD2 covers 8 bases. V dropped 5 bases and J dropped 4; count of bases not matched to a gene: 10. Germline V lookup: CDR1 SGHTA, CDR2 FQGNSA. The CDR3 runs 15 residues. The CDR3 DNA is TGTGCCAGCAGCGCCTCAGCGGGAGCCGGTTACGAGCAGTACTTC. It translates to CASSASAGAGYEQYF.

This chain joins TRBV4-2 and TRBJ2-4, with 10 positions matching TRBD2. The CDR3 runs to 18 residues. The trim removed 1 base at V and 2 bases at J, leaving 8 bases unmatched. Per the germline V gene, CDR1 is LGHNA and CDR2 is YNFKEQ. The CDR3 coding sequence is TGTGCCAGCAGCCAAGTGCCTCCTAGCGGGAGATCCAAAAACATTCAGTACTTC. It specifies CASSQVPPSGRSKNIQYF.

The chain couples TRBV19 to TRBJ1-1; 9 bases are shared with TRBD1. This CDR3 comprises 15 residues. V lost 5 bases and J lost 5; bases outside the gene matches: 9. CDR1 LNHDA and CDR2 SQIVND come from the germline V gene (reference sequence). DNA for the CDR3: TGTGCCAGTAGTGGACGACAGGGGGTAAGGACTGAAGCTTTCTTT. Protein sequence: CASSGRQGVRTEAFF.

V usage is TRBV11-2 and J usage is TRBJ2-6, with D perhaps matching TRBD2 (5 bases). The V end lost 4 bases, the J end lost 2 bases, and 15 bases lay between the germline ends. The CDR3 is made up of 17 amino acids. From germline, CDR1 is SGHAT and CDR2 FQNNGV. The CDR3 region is CASSSRGLEAGANVLTF. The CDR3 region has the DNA TGTGCCAGCAGCTCCCGCGGACTTGAAGCTGGGGCCAACGTCCTGACTTTC.

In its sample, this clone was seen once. In DNA form, the CDR3 reads TGTGCCAGTAGTATGTCCTCCTACGAGCAGTACTTC. Its translation is CASSMSSYEQYF. This chain joins TRBV19 and TRBJ2-7; D remains unclear. Germline V gene data show CDR1 as LNHDA and CDR2 as SQIVND (reference sequence). The CDR3 covers 12 residues. The V end lost 3 bases, the J end lost 0 bases, and 3 bases lay between the germline ends.

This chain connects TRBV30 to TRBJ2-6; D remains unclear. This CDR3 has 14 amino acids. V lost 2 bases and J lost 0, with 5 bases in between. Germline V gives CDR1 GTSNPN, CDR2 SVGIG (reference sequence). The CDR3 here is CAWSPISGANVLTF. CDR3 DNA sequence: TGTGCCTGGAGTCCGATCTCTGGGGCCAACGTCCTGACTTTC.

The CDR3 region is CASSPAGWNNEQFF. Written as DNA, the CDR3 is TGCGCCAGCAGCCCAGCGGGGTGGAACAATGAGCAGTTCTTC. J is TRBJ2-1 and V is TRBV5-1; TRBD2 agrees at 7 bases. CDR3 size: 14 residues. Germline V gene sequence: CDR1 SGHRS, CDR2 YFSETQ. V dropped 4 bases and J dropped 5; count of bases not matched to a gene: 6.